This T cell receptor beta chain is from a study of beta chain features in type 1 diabetes. Of the isolated RNA, all was reverse transcribed, and so the sequenced material was expressed TCRB transcripts. Clones were sequenced by immunoSEQ multiplex PCR, and TCRdb holds only the in-frame ones, with some missing. The sample includes 600,000 to 700,000 clones, over 10% seen only once; the top ten take approximately 0.022%. Findings of the study overall: Across patients, naive, central memory and Treg TCRB repertoires exhibited apparently greater similarity than was observed across healthy donors. Among patients with Type 1 diabetes, TCRB CDR3s were moderately but significantly shorter in every one of the four CD4+ subsets.

As concerns this clone: Antigen unknown.

Germline CDR1 and CDR2: KGHSH and LQKENI. The length of the CDR3 is 18 residues. J lost 5 bases, V lost 3 bases, and 14 bases had no gene match. Material for sequencing was naive CD4+ T cells from blood. V and J are TRBV18 and TRBJ2-7; 12 bases are shared with TRBD2. The receptor was isolated from a man younger than 35 with type 1 diabetes. CDR3 residues: CASSPFTSGGITTDEQYF. The CDR3 coding sequence is TGTGCCAGCTCACCCTTTACTAGCGGGGGGATCACCACCGACGAGCAGTACTTC.